This TCR beta chain was sequenced in a study of naive and memory T cell subsets. Study outcomes and limitations: Naive and memory subsets had different power law exponents for TCR abundance.

Overnight CMV lysate stimulation of fresh PBMCs defined donor CMV status by CD4+ IFNgamma. CD8 T cells were positively selected from what remained after CD4 positive selection. Two oligonucleotides, mixed equimolar, formed the beta constant-region primer covering TRBC1 and TRBC2. Nested alpha and beta constant-region primers with the SP2 primer drove four PCR rounds on ligated cDNA. An oligonucleotide with the SP2 primer and a 12-nucleotide UMI was ligated to the cDNA 3' end. TCRdb fed the UMI-ligation and nested PCR reads into MiXCR, producing one record per CDR3 protein. The sample yields around 130,000 distinct CDR3 sequences, around 35% seen once. Points on this clonotype: Antigen specificity is unknown.

From germline, CDR1 is MDHEN and CDR2 SYDVKM. The CDR3 consists of 15 residues. Unmatched junction bases numbered 4, after V lost 2 bases and J lost 5 bases. The chain is built from TRBV28 and TRBJ2-1; 9 bases match TRBD2. This TCR was sampled from a human donor in good health. Sample: central memory CD4+ T cells from blood. The CDR3 sequence: CASSLGGLAHNEQFF. CDR3 in DNA: TGTGCCAGCAGTTTAGGGGGACTAGCCCACAATGAGCAGTTCTTC.